The rows below give T cell receptor beta chains drawn from one sample of a study of T-cell memory formation after mild COVID-19. MiXCR was run by TCRdb on the 5' RACE reads, yielding one entry per CDR3 protein. The sample lists some 320,000 distinct CDR3 sequences; approximately 15% were seen once. Source material: PBMCs or a T cell subset sorted from them (not recorded which). The receptors were sampled from a man between 18 and 29 years old who had mild COVID-19 (a few samples of this study predate the infection). Cell type and time point are not known. The CDR3 runs from the conserved cysteine through the conserved F or W. A D gene is named only where the DNA matches it firmly. Clone size is given for some rows only: seen once, a few or many times, or a class if the clone is expanded.

abundance | d_gene | j_gene | v_gene | CDR3aa | CDR3nt
few | - | TRBJ2-1 | TRBV7-7 | CASDGGARGGSGQFF | TGTGCCAGCGATGGGGGGGCGAGGGGAGGGTCGGGGCAGTTCTTC
- | - | TRBJ2-7 | TRBV7-9 | CASSSGTTFSYEQYF | TGTGCCAGCAGCTCCGGGACAACGTTCTCCTACGAGCAGTACTTC
few | - | TRBJ2-7 | TRBV6-5 | CASSYSTGTEIYEQYF | TGTGCCAGCAGTTACTCGACCGGGACCGAGATCTACGAGCAGTACTTC
few | - | TRBJ2-1 | TRBV5-1 | CASSLEANHNEQFF | TGCGCCAGCAGCTTGGAGGCTAACCACAATGAGCAGTTCTTC
- | - | TRBJ2-2 | TRBV28 | CASSLGGLLQSGELFF | TGTGCCAGCAGTTTAGGGGGACTCCTCCAGAGCGGGGAGCTGTTTTTT
few | - | TRBJ1-1 | TRBV5-1 | CASSLLTANTEAFF | TGCGCCAGCAGCCTCTTGACGGCGAACACTGAAGCTTTCTTT
- | - | TRBJ1-2 | TRBV5-1 | CASSPPGGSGYTF | TGCGCCAGCAGCCCCCCGGGGGGTAGCGGCTACACCTTC
few | - | TRBJ2-2 | TRBV30 | CAWGRTGELFF | TGTGCCTGGGGGCGCACCGGGGAGCTGTTTTTT
many | TRBD1 | TRBJ1-1 | TRBV5-1 | CASSLGDRGGAFF | TGCGCCAGCAGCTTGGGCGACAGGGGGGGAGCTTTCTTT
- | TRBD1 | TRBJ2-7 | TRBV5-1 | CASSELDRALGEQYF | TGCGCCAGCAGCGAACTGGACAGGGCCCTCGGGGAGCAGTACTTC
- | - | TRBJ1-3 | TRBV6-1 | CASSEGHLGTGNTIYF | TGTGCCAGCAGTGAAGGGCATCTCGGGACTGGAAACACCATATATTTT
few | - | TRBJ1-6 | TRBV6-6 | CASSRGSPPIYNSPLHF | TGTGCCAGCAGCCGCGGATCACCGCCAATCTATAATTCACCCCTCCACTTT
- | - | TRBJ2-2 | TRBV20-1 | CSARGSVSGTGELFF | TGCAGTGCTAGGGGCAGTGTTTCGGGCACCGGGGAGCTGTTTTTT
- | - | TRBJ1-2 | TRBV4-3 | CASSQDSGGYGGYTF | TGCGCCAGCAGCCAAGATAGCGGAGGGTACGGTGGCTACACCTTC
few | - | TRBJ2-2 | TRBV6-5 | CASSYSGPGPGELFF | TGTGCCAGCAGTTACTCGGGACCGGGACCCGGGGAGCTGTTTTTT
- | - | TRBJ2-5 | TRBV7-9 | CASVDVQETQYF | TGTGCCAGCGTGGACGTCCAAGAGACCCAGTACTTC
- | - | TRBJ2-7 | TRBV7-2 | CASSPSPGGGYEQYF | TGTGCCAGCAGCCCGTCTCCCGGGGGCGGTTACGAGCAGTACTTC
few | - | TRBJ2-2 | TRBV20-1 | CSARTAAGELFF | TGCAGTGCTAGGACGGCGGCCGGGGAGCTGTTTTTT
few | TRBD2 | TRBJ2-3 | TRBV2 | CASSERGVLAGEFTDTQYF | TGTGCCAGCAGTGAACGAGGAGTACTAGCGGGGGAATTCACAGATACGCAGTATTTT
- | - | TRBJ2-3 | TRBV7-9 | CASSSGRGFGDTQYF | TGTGCCAGCAGCTCCGGCCGGGGGTTTGGGGATACGCAGTATTTT
- | TRBD1 | TRBJ1-6 | TRBV12-3/TRBV12-4 | CASSAGQGGFSPLHF | TGTGCCAGCAGTGCCGGACAGGGGGGGTTTTCACCCCTCCACTTT
few | - | TRBJ2-2 | TRBV6-2/TRBV6-3 | CASRSRDTGELFF | TGTGCCAGCAGATCACGGGACACCGGGGAGCTGTTTTTT
- | - | TRBJ2-2 | TRBV7-9 | CASSFRASAPNTGELFF | TGTGCCAGCAGCTTTCGCGCGTCGGCCCCGAACACCGGGGAGCTGTTTTTT
- | - | TRBJ2-5 | TRBV5-1 | CASSLGTGRIQETQYF | TGCGCCAGCAGCTTGGGCACGGGACGGATACAAGAGACCCAGTACTTC
few | TRBD1 | TRBJ1-2 | TRBV10-3 | CAISGDRDGYTF | TGTGCCATCAGCGGAGACAGGGATGGCTACACCTTC
- | TRBD1 | TRBJ1-1 | TRBV7-9 | CASSLTGGEAFF | TGTGCCAGCAGCCTCACAGGGGGTGAAGCTTTCTTT
- | - | TRBJ1-1 | TRBV5-1 | CASSLVGRQAAFF | TGCGCCAGCAGCTTGGTGGGTCGCCAGGCGGCTTTCTTT
few | - | TRBJ2-5 | TRBV7-9 | CASSLAPGQGQETQYF | TGTGCCAGCAGCTTAGCGCCGGGCCAAGGCCAAGAGACCCAGTACTTC